This T cell receptor beta chain is from a study of blood T cell repertoires in COVID-19. Study-wide background: Sites across the United States, Italy and Spain contributed samples from acute and convalescent COVID-19.

Germline CDR1 reads MNHEY; CDR2 reads SMNVEV (reference sequence). The CDR3 sequence is 15 residues long. Between the trimmed V and J ends, which lost 4 bases and 2 bases, there was a span of 15 bases. This clone was recorded a few times. Method: immunoSEQ multiplex PCR; TCRdb's copy keeps in-frame clones and lacks some. Of some 100,000 clones listed, approximately 89% are singletons. The sequenced sample was peripheral blood. The chain links TRBV27 to TRBJ2-7, with D possibly matching TRBD1 (6 bases). This sequence was found in a man aged 60 to 69 with acute or convalescent COVID-19. CDR3 sequence reads: CASSSHPTGPYEQYF. The CDR3 nucleotides read TGTGCCAGCAGTTCTCATCCGACAGGCCCCTACGAGCAGTACTTC.